Each of the 14 T cell receptor beta chains below was sequenced from the same sample in a study of blood T cells in healthy people across ages. Through a sample-barcoded 5' primer and a J-beta primer mix, a second PCR was run for roughly 7 to 11 cycles. MiXCR, applied by TCRdb to the 5' RACE reads, yields one record per CDR3 protein. The sample lists about 1 million distinct CDR3 sequences, over 35% occurring once. Sequenced input: blood. The receptors stem from a woman aged 55 to 70 in good health.

The chain recombines TRBV20-1 with TRBJ2-6; D is undetermined. Germline V gene sequence: CDR1 DFQATT, CDR2 SNEGSKA (reference sequence). The CDR3 covers 15 residues. V lost 6 bases and J 0 bases, leaving 12 bases between the germline ends. Here the CDR3 reads CSAIPGNSGANVLTF. DNA for the CDR3: TGCAGTGCCATCCCGGGTAACTCTGGGGCCAACGTCCTGACTTTC.

The gene calls are TRBV2 and TRBJ2-1, with D uncertain. V shed 2 bases and J shed 0 bases, with 8 bases lying between them. Germline loops: CDR1 SNHLY, CDR2 FYNNEI. This CDR3 is built from 15 residues. CDR3 amino acids: CASSEPGSSYNEQFF. The CDR3 DNA reads TGTGCCAGCAGTGAACCAGGAAGCTCCTACAATGAGCAGTTCTTC.

V and J are TRBV7-2 and TRBJ2-7, with TRBD1 matching 7 bases. V trimming: 5 bases; J trimming: 6 bases; junction bases outside the gene matches: 10. CDR3 length: 14 amino acids. Germline-derived CDR1 and CDR2 are SGHTA and FQGNSA. The CDR3 reads CASSIYGDRAEQYF. CDR3 DNA sequence: TGTGCCAGCAGCATATACGGAGACAGGGCCGAGCAGTACTTC. Using reference TRBV7-2 and TRBJ2-7 for the parts outside the CDR3, the full variable domain is GAGVSQSPSNKVTEKGKDVELRCDPISGHTALYWYRQSLGQGLEFLIYFQGNSAPDKSGLPSDRFSAERTGGSVSTLTIQRTQQEDSAVYLCASSIYGDRAEQYFGPGTRLTVT.

Comment on this clonotype: A junction boundary mismatches the germline segment, possibly from a read error. The chain couples TRBV9 to TRBJ2-5; TRBD1 agrees at 10 bases. The CDR3 contains 14 residues. The germline V gene has CDR1 SGDLS and CDR2 YYNGEE. For the CDR3, the DNA is TGTGCCTGCAGCGCAGGGACAGGGGAGGAGACCCAGTACTTC. Protein product: CACSAGTGEETQYF.

Of note for this clonotype: Compared with germline, one end of the junction differs, possibly owing to a read error. This rearrangement joins TRBV6-2 or TRBV6-3 to TRBJ1-4; TRBD1 is a possible D gene (6 bases). This CDR3 region has 15 residues. CDR1 is MNHEY, CDR2 SVGEGT, per germline. CDR3 residues: CASSHSTGSNEKLFF. The DNA for the CDR3 is TGTGCCAGCAGTCACTCGACAGGCTCTAATGAAAAACTGTTTTTT.

V and J are TRBV5-1 and TRBJ2-6; D call uncertain. Germline CDR1 SGHRS, CDR2 YFSETQ. The CDR3 sequence is 16 residues long. V gave up 2 bases and J gave up 2 bases, with 11 bases separating them. For the CDR3, the DNA is TGCGCCAGCAGCTTTCGTGAGACTCCTGGGGCCAACGTCCTGACTTTC. As protein: CASSFRETPGANVLTF.

The chain combines TRBV6-2 or TRBV6-3 with TRBJ2-2; D is uncertain. The germline V gene has CDR1 MNHEY and CDR2 SVGEGT. V lost 2 bases, J lost 0 bases, and 10 bases lay in between. The CDR3 contains 16 residues. For the CDR3, the DNA is TGTGCCAGCAGTTACCCGACAAGCCCGAACACCGGGGAGCTGTTTTTT. It translates to CASSYPTSPNTGELFF.

This clonotype was counted a few times. The CDR3: CSANDRAKNWFF. The CDR3 bases are TGCAGTGCTAACGACAGGGCCAAGAATTGGTTCTTC. The gene calls are TRBV20-1 and TRBJ2-1; 7 bases fit TRBD1. The CDR3 loop spans 12 amino acids. The trim removed 4 bases at V and 15 bases at J, leaving 12 bases unmatched. Germline-derived CDR1 and CDR2 are DFQATT and SNEGSKA (reference sequence).

The chain joins TRBV5-1 to TRBJ1-2, with a weak D call TRBD1 (5 bases). CDR1 is SGHRS and CDR2 is YFSETQ in the germline V gene. The CDR3 is made up of 14 amino acids. Between the trimmed V and J ends, which lost 0 bases and 8 bases, there was a span of 14 bases. CDR3 DNA sequence: TGCGCCAGCAGCTTGGTTGGGGCCCAGGGAGGCTACACCTTC. Translation gives CASSLVGAQGGYTF.

The chain has TRBV28 and TRBJ1-2; 8 nucleotides match TRBD1. Germline V gene data show CDR1 as MDHEN and CDR2 as SYDVKM. V trimming: 10 bases; J trimming: 6 bases; junction bases outside the gene matches: 10. The CDR3 consists of 13 residues. The CDR3 sequence is CAIHPGGANGYTF. CDR3 sequence (DNA): TGTGCCATCCATCCAGGGGGCGCGAATGGCTACACCTTC.

The chain recombines TRBV6-2 or TRBV6-3 with TRBJ2-2, with D uncertain. Germline CDR1 and CDR2: MNHEY and SVGEGT. The CDR3 contains 13 residues. V lost 4 bases and J 2 bases, leaving 5 bases between the germline ends. CDR3 loop: CASSSYNTGELFF. For the CDR3, the DNA is TGTGCCAGCAGTTCCTATAACACCGGGGAGCTGTTTTTT.

The J gene is TRBJ2-4, the V gene TRBV29-1; TRBD1 might be the D (6 bases). Germline values: CDR1 SQVTM, CDR2 ANQGSEA. Trimming removed 0 bases from V and 3 bases from J, with 12 bases in between. The CDR3 runs 15 residues. CDR3 region: CSVEDHVRGKNIQYF. The DNA for the CDR3 is TGCAGCGTTGAAGATCATGTCAGGGGCAAAAACATTCAGTACTTC.

This sequence joins TRBV20-1 and TRBJ2-2, with 11 positions matching TRBD2. Trimming at V came to 1 base and at J to 0 bases, leaving 4 bases not matched to a gene. This CDR3 region has 17 residues. The V gene's germline CDR1 is DFQATT and CDR2 SNEGSKA (reference sequence). The CDR3 sequence: CSARGRTSGSNTGELFF. CDR3 nucleotide sequence: TGCAGTGCTAGAGGCCGGACTAGCGGGTCGAACACCGGGGAGCTGTTTTTT.

The V and J genes are TRBV5-1 and TRBJ2-1; 10 bases line up with TRBD1. V lost 4 bases, J lost 5 bases, and 3 bases stayed unmatched. The germline gives CDR1 SGHRS, CDR2 YFSETQ. The CDR3 has 14 amino acids. The CDR3 coding sequence is TGCGCCAGCAGCATAGGACAGGGGGACAATGAGCAGTTCTTC. Its translation is CASSIGQGDNEQFF.